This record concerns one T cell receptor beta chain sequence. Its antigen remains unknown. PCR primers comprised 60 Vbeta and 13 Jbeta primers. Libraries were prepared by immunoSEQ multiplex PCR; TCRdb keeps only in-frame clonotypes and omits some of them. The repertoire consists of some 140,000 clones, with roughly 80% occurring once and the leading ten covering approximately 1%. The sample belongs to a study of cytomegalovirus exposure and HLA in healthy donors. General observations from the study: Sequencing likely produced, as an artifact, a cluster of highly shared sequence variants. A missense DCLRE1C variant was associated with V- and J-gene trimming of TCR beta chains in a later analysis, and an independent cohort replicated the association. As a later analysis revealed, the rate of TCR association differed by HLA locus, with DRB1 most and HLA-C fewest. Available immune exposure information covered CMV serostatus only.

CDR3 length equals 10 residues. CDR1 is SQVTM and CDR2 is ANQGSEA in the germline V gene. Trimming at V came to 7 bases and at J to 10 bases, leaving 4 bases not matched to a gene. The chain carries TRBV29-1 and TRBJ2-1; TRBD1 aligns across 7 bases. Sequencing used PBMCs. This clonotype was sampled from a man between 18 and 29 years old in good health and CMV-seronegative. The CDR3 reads CSGTGREQFF. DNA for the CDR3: TGCAGCGGGACAGGAAGGGAGCAGTTCTTC.